The 18 T cell receptor beta chains in this list originate from one sample, sequenced in a study of blood T cell repertoires in COVID-19. Only in-frame clones appear in the TCRdb table, and some are missing; sequencing was by immunoSEQ multiplex PCR. The sample shows hundreds of thousands of clones, 65% to 90% of them seen only once. Sequencing input: peripheral blood. Receptors originate from a woman aged 55-69 years with COVID-19, enrolled during active disease.

The V and J genes are TRBV2 and TRBJ1-1; D unclear. V was clipped by 10 bases and J by 1 base, with 10 bases between them. The V gene's germline CDR1 is SNHLY and CDR2 FYNNEI. The CDR3 runs 12 residues. CDR3 DNA sequence: TGTGCCACCGGTCAGGAGAACACTGAAGCTTTCTTT. Translating it yields CATGQENTEAFF.

Comments on this clone: A read error may produce the germline difference seen at one junction end. V usage is TRBV6-5 and J usage is TRBJ1-5; 7 bases are a match to TRBD1. Per germline, CDR1 MNHEY and CDR2 SVGAGI. This CDR3 contains 13 residues. The CDR3: CASAQIQGQLTDF. The CDR3 region has the DNA TGTGCCAGCGCCCAGATTCAGGGACAGCTCACGGATTTT.

The V gene is TRBV6-5, the J gene TRBJ2-7; D perhaps matches TRBD1 (6 bases). The CDR3 length is 13 residues. Germline V lookup: CDR1 MNHEY, CDR2 SVGAGI. V was clipped by 6 bases and J by 5 bases, with 14 bases between them. In nucleotides, the CDR3 is TGTGCCAGCAGCCCCACAGGGTGGGACGAGCAGTACTTC. Protein sequence: CASSPTGWDEQYF.

This clone was found a few times. CDR3 bases: TGTGCCAGTACCCCCCTTGGGGCTTTCAATCAGCCCCAGCATTTT. Its protein is CASTPLGAFNQPQHF. This chain connects TRBV19 to TRBJ1-5; possible D gene TRBD1, 5 bases. CDR3 length: 15 residues. In germline, CDR1 is LNHDA, CDR2 SQIVND (reference sequence). V shed 7 bases and J shed 3 bases, with 16 bases lying between them.

The rearrangement joins TRBV6-5 to TRBJ1-2, with D hard to call. Germline CDR1 is MNHEY and CDR2 is SVGAGI. The germline V and J ends were trimmed by 5 bases and 5 bases, with 9 bases remaining between them. The CDR3 extends over 12 amino acids. The CDR3 is CASSPLTYGYTF. The CDR3 DNA is TGTGCCAGCAGTCCCCTGACATATGGCTACACCTTC.

This clone was seen once. The chain is built from TRBV2 and TRBJ1-5; the match to TRBD1 covers 7 bases. Losses at the gene ends were 7 bases for V and 10 bases for J; bases not matched to a gene: 13. The CDR3 totals 14 residues. Germline V gives CDR1 SNHLY, CDR2 FYNNEI. CDR3 loop: CASTPTGRSSPQHF. CDR3 DNA sequence: TGTGCCAGCACTCCGACAGGGAGATCTAGCCCCCAGCATTTT.

This clone showed up just once. The rearrangement uses TRBV10-2 and TRBJ1-4; D remains unclear. The CDR3 consists of 14 residues. Germline CDR1 and CDR2: WSHSY and SAAADI. V dropped 0 bases and J dropped 5 bases, with 7 bases sitting between them. The CDR3 is CASSESGGNEKLFF. The CDR3 nucleotides read TGCGCCAGCAGTGAGTCCGGCGGGAATGAAAAACTGTTTTTT.

The rearrangement joins TRBV5-8 to TRBJ1-1; TRBD1 matches 8 bases. Per germline, CDR1 SGHTS and CDR2 YDEGEE. J was trimmed by 4 bases and V by 4 bases; bases with no gene match: 9. The CDR3 consists of 15 residues. The CDR3 DNA follows: TGTGCCAGCAGCCAGGACAGGGAAGGTCGCACTGAAGCTTTCTTT. Encoded protein: CASSQDREGRTEAFF.

The V call is TRBV5-5, the J call TRBJ1-6, with D maybe TRBD1 (6 bases). This CDR3 has 19 amino acids. V was shortened by 0 bases and J by 1 base, with 17 bases between the two germline ends. Looked up from germline, CDR1 is SGHKS and CDR2 is YYEKEE (reference sequence). CDR3 in DNA: TGTGCCAGCAGCTTGGCCGGCAGGGGATCGGGTTCCTATAATTCACCCCTCCACTTT. It translates to CASSLAGRGSGSYNSPLHF.

V gene TRBV19 combines with J gene TRBJ2-6; 10 nucleotides match TRBD2. In germline, CDR1 is LNHDA, CDR2 SQIVND (reference sequence). V shed 5 bases and J 1 base; nucleotides not matched to a gene: 8. The CDR3 loop spans 18 amino acids. The chain's CDR3 is CASSSRTSGESGANVLTF. CDR3 in DNA: TGTGCCAGTAGTTCCCGGACTAGCGGAGAATCTGGGGCCAACGTCCTGACTTTC.

The rearrangement uses TRBV30 and TRBJ1-6; D is unclear. This CDR3 region has 12 residues. CDR1 GTSNPN and CDR2 SVGIG come from the germline V gene (reference sequence). V lost 8 bases, J lost 1 base, and 6 bases lay in between. CDR3 DNA: TGTGCCGGAGGGTCCTATAATTCACCCCTCCACTTT. It codes for CAGGSYNSPLHF.

V is TRBV19 and J is TRBJ1-6; tentative D call: TRBD1 (6 bases). The CDR3 runs to 14 residues. Trimming shortened V by 7 bases and J by 8 bases, and 15 bases separated the two germline ends. Germline V gives CDR1 LNHDA, CDR2 SQIVND (reference sequence). The CDR3 loop is CASISGQGYSPLHF. For the CDR3, the DNA is TGTGCCAGTATCTCGGGGCAGGGGTATTCACCCCTCCACTTT.

This chain joins TRBV5-4 and TRBJ2-4, with 8 nucleotides matching TRBD2. The CDR3 runs 15 residues. The trim removed 1 base at V and 7 bases at J, leaving 7 bases unmatched. CDR1 is SGHNT and CDR2 is YYREEE in the germline V gene (reference sequence). The CDR3 nucleotides read TGTGCCAGCAGCTTGAAACTAGCGGAGAGCAACATTCAGTACTTC. Amino acids: CASSLKLAESNIQYF.

The chain links TRBV6-5 to TRBJ1-1, with no clear D. Germline lookup yields CDR1 MNHEY and CDR2 SVGAGI. CDR3 length: 14 amino acids. The V end lost 8 bases, the J end lost 1 base, and 14 bases lay between the germline ends. The CDR3: CASLRLTSNTEAFF. CDR3 nucleotide sequence: TGTGCCAGCTTAAGACTCACCTCGAACACTGAAGCTTTCTTT.

The chain uses TRBV11-1 and TRBJ2-3; weak D call: TRBD2 (6 bases). V gave up 5 bases and J gave up 7 bases, with 13 bases separating them. Germline-derived CDR1 and CDR2 are SGHAT and FQDESV (reference sequence). The length of the CDR3 is 13 residues. The CDR3 DNA follows: TGTGCCAGCAGCCCAAGGACTACCAATACGCAGTATTTT. Its translation: CASSPRTTNTQYF.

The chain employs TRBV15 and TRBJ2-5, with TRBD2 as a possible D gene (7 bases). Germline CDR1 and CDR2: LNHNV and YYDKDF (reference sequence). This CDR3 has 15 residues. Between the trimmed V and J ends, which lost 5 bases and 5 bases, there was a span of 18 bases. The CDR3 nucleotides read TGTGCCACCAGCTCGCCTGGGGGGGCGGGGGAGACCCAGTACTTC. As protein: CATSSPGGAGETQYF.

V and J are TRBV19 and TRBJ2-5; 14 nucleotides agree with TRBD2. The ends lost 5 bases at V and 4 bases at J; junction bases unmatched: 15. CDR1 and CDR2 (germline): LNHDA, SQIVND (reference sequence). The CDR3 is 19 amino acids. The CDR3, as DNA: TGTGCCAGTAGTCCCCTGGGTCCCGGGACTAGCGGGGGTGGAGAGACCCAGTACTTC. This sequence encodes CASSPLGPGTSGGGETQYF.

The table lists this clone with a few counts. The chain is built from TRBV5-1 and TRBJ1-6; a possible D gene is TRBD1 (6 bases). CDR1 and CDR2 from the germline V gene are SGHRS and YFSETQ. The V gene lost 1 base and the J gene lost 10 bases, with 18 bases spanning the gap. The CDR3 has 16 residues. The CDR3 DNA is TGCGCCAGCAGCTTGTCCCCAGGGGCTGCGACGTCACCCCTCCACTTT. It specifies CASSLSPGAATSPLHF.